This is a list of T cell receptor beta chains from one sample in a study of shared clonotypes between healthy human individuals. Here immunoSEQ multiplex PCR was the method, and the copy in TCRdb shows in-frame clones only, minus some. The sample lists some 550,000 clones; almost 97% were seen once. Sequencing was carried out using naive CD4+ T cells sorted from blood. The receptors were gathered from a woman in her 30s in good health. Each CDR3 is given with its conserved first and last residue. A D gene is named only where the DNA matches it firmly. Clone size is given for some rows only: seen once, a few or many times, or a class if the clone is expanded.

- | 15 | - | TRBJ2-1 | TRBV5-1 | CASRGKGGSYNEQFF | TGCGCCAGCAGAGGTAAAGGGGGCTCCTACAATGAGCAGTTCTTC
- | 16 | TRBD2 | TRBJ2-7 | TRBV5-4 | CASSLPVGGSSYEQYF | TGTGCCAGCAGCTTGCCGGTGGGCGGGAGTTCCTACGAGCAGTACTTC
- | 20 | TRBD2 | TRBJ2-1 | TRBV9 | CASSAGGLAGYRSSYNEQFF | TGTGCCAGCAGCGCAGGGGGACTAGCGGGTTACAGAAGCTCCTACAATGAGCAGTTCTTC
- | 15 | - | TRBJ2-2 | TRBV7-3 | CASSPRDTNTGELFF | TGTGCCAGCAGCCCCAGGGACACGAACACCGGGGAGCTGTTTTTT
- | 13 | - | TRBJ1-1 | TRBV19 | CASSMFMNTEAFF | TGTGCCAGTAGTATGTTTATGAACACTGAAGCTTTCTTT
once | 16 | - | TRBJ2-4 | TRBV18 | CASSKIQGLAKNIQYF | TGTGCCAGCTCGAAGATACAGGGTCTAGCCAAAAACATTCAGTACTTC
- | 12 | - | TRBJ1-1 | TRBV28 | CASSLLSTEAFF | TGTGCCAGCAGTTTATTATCCACTGAAGCTTTCTTT
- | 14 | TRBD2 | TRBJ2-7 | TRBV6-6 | CASSLGRPTYEQYF | TGTGCCAGCAGTCTCGGGAGGCCGACCTACGAGCAGTACTTC
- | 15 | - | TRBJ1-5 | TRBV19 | CASSIGSAGNQPQHF | TGTGCCAGTAGTATAGGGTCAGCGGGGAATCAGCCCCAGCATTTT
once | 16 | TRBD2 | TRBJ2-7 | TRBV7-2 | CASSFEGTSGTYEQYF | TGTGCCAGCAGCTTTGAGGGTACTAGCGGGACGTACGAGCAGTACTTC
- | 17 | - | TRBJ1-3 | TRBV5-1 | CASSPSTGRRAGNTIYF | TGCGCCAGCAGCCCCTCGACGGGCAGGAGGGCTGGAAACACCATATATTTT